A selection of T cell receptor beta chains follows, all from one sample in a study of Ad26.COV2.S vaccination and SARS-CoV-2 variants. The protocol was immunoSEQ multiplex PCR, while the TCRdb copy is restricted to in-frame clones and leaves out a portion. The sample holds about 440,000 clones, around 85% seen once. The specimen was peripheral blood, collected in a trial of Ad26.COV2.S vaccine versus placebo. These receptors all stem from a person between 18 and 65 years old who received the Ad26.COV2.S COVID-19 vaccine or a placebo. CDR3s include the opening cysteine and the closing phenylalanine or tryptophan. The D gene is left open where the match is weak. Size values are once, few and many counts, or a class for expanded clones, and some rows have none.

d_call j_call v_call clone_size cdr3_length cdr3_aa cdr3_nt
TRBD2 TRBJ2-1 TRBV16 NA 16 CASSHRGGSSYNEQFF TGTGCCAGCAGCCATCGGGGCGGGAGCTCCTACAATGAGCAGTTCTTC
NA TRBJ2-7 TRBV28 NA 14 CASCPGRQTYEQYF TGTGCCAGCTGTCCGGGACGGCAAACGTACGAGCAGTACTTC
NA TRBJ1-2 TRBV6-2/TRBV6-3 NA 13 CASSSDLGNGYTF TGTGCCAGCAGTTCTGACCTCGGGAATGGCTACACCTTC
NA TRBJ2-4 TRBV13 NA 15 CASSFSGLAKNIQYF TGTGCCAGCAGCTTTAGCGGATTAGCCAAAAACATTCAGTACTTC
NA TRBJ2-3 TRBV7-3 NA 13 CASSRPDTDTQYF TGTGCCAGCAGCCGGCCCGATACAGATACGCAGTATTTT
TRBD2 TRBJ2-1 TRBV9 NA 15 CASSVVGRKENEQFF TGTGCCAGCAGCGTAGTCGGGAGGAAAGAGAATGAGCAGTTCTTC
TRBD1 TRBJ2-5 TRBV5-6 NA 14 CASSPGTDQETQYF TGTGCCAGCAGCCCCGGGACAGACCAAGAGACCCAGTACTTC
TRBD2 TRBJ2-3 TRBV3-1/TRBV3-2 NA 17 CASSPRTSGISTDTQYF TGTGCCAGCAGCCCCCGGACTAGCGGGATCAGCACAGATACGCAGTATTTT
NA TRBJ2-1 TRBV24-1 NA 14 CATSDWGENVGQFF TGTGCCACCAGTGATTGGGGCGAAAATGTTGGGCAGTTCTTC
TRBD1 TRBJ1-5 TRBV7-9 NA 14 CASSLQGGNQPQHF TGTGCCAGCAGCTTACAGGGGGGAAATCAGCCCCAGCATTTT
NA TRBJ2-7 TRBV11-2 NA 17 CASIDSSWAGLAHEQYF TGTGCCAGCATCGACTCAAGCTGGGCGGGCCTCGCCCACGAGCAGTACTTC
TRBD1 TRBJ2-3 TRBV5-6 NA 17 CASTHRGEGGPEDTQYF TGTGCCAGCACCCACAGGGGGGAAGGGGGGCCAGAAGATACGCAGTATTTT
TRBD2 TRBJ2-3 TRBV9 few 16 CASSVAAGGPTDTQYF TGTGCCAGCAGCGTAGCGGCGGGAGGGCCGACAGATACGCAGTATTTT
NA TRBJ2-7 TRBV10-1 NA 11 CASSESYEQYF TGCGCCAGCAGTGAGTCCTACGAGCAGTACTTC
NA TRBJ2-7 TRBV27 once 13 CASSLSGPYEQYF TGTGCCAGCAGTTTATCCGGCCCCTACGAGCAGTACTTC
TRBD1 TRBJ2-1 TRBV7-6 NA 16 CASSPLSTRQGDEQFF TGTGCCAGCAGCCCCCTTAGCACTAGACAGGGCGATGAGCAGTTCTTC
TRBD2 TRBJ2-4 TRBV19 NA 18 CASSPDGLAGGAKNIQYF TGTGCCAGTAGTCCCGACGGACTAGCGGGAGGTGCCAAAAACATTCAGTACTTC
NA TRBJ2-3 TRBV9 NA 15 CASSVVGRATDTQYF TGTGCCAGCAGCGTAGTGGGAAGGGCTACAGATACGCAGTATTTT
TRBD1 TRBJ1-2 TRBV6-5 NA 15 CASRATGGGNYGYTF TGTGCCAGCAGGGCGACAGGGGGCGGAAACTATGGCTACACCTTC
TRBD1 TRBJ1-5 TRBV28 few 14 CASSPDRGDQPQHF TGTGCCAGCAGTCCGGACAGGGGGGACCAGCCCCAGCATTTT
NA TRBJ2-6 TRBV5-1 NA 16 CASSLGFNSGANVLTF TGCGCCAGCAGCCTGGGGTTCAACTCTGGGGCCAACGTCCTGACTTTC
TRBD2 TRBJ2-5 TRBV7-2 NA 15 CASSLDSGGTETQYF TGTGCCAGCAGCTTAGATTCGGGAGGTACCGAGACCCAGTACTTC
NA TRBJ2-3 TRBV18 NA 13 CASSPDGEDTQYF TGTGCCAGCTCACCAGATGGGGAAGATACGCAGTATTTT
TRBD1 TRBJ2-2 TRBV9 NA 14 CATGTAANTGELFF TGTGCCACCGGGACAGCCGCGAACACCGGGGAGCTGTTTTTT
TRBD1 TRBJ2-7 TRBV13 NA 15 CASSLNRDSAYEQYF TGTGCCAGCAGCTTAAACCGGGACAGCGCGTACGAGCAGTACTTC
TRBD2 TRBJ2-3 TRBV29-1 NA 14 CSVESGRATDTQYF TGCAGCGTTGAGAGCGGGAGGGCCACAGATACGCAGTATTTT
NA TRBJ2-1 TRBV6-4 NA 13 CASSDSPGGEQFF TGTGCCAGCAGTGACTCCCCCGGAGGTGAGCAGTTCTTC
NA TRBJ2-1 TRBV21-1 NA 11 CASSKAGPSLF TGTGCCAGCAGCAAAGCAGGCCCGTCGCTCTTC
NA TRBJ1-1 TRBV10-3 NA 15 CAISESGGRGTEAFF TGTGCCATCAGTGAGTCTGGCGGGAGAGGCACTGAAGCTTTCTTT
NA TRBJ1-2 TRBV28 NA 13 CASTQALPYGYTF TGTGCCAGCACCCAAGCCCTTCCCTATGGCTACACCTTC
TRBD1 TRBJ1-1 TRBV6-8 NA 18 CASSHGQGRKALNTEAFF TGTGCCAGCAGTCACGGACAGGGGAGGAAGGCGCTGAACACTGAAGCTTTCTTT
TRBD2 TRBJ2-7 TRBV10-2 NA 15 CASRDPGLAVGEQYF TGCGCCAGCAGGGACCCGGGACTAGCAGTGGGAGAGCAGTACTTC
NA TRBJ1-5 TRBV28 NA 13 CASGRVGNQPQHF TGTGCCAGCGGCAGGGTGGGTAATCAGCCCCAGCATTTT
NA TRBJ2-4 TRBV7-8 NA 17 CASSLGGGRLAKNIQYF TGTGCCAGCAGCTTAGGAGGGGGACGCCTAGCCAAAAACATTCAGTACTTC
NA TRBJ2-2 TRBV9 NA 15 CASSVAPGRVGELFF TGTGCCAGCAGCGTAGCTCCGGGACGAGTCGGGGAGCTGTTTTTT
NA TRBJ1-3 TRBV25-1 NA 13 CASSRVFGNTIYF TGTGCCAGCTCTAGGGTGTTTGGAAACACCATATATTTT
NA TRBJ2-1 TRBV19 NA 13 CASSIGSINEQFF TGTGCCAGTAGTATAGGCTCGATCAATGAGCAGTTCTTC
NA TRBJ2-7 TRBV28 NA 20 CASSLYLAGPPTRRDYEQYF TGTGCCAGCAGTTTATATTTAGCTGGTCCGCCGACTAGGAGAGATTACGAGCAGTACTTC
NA TRBJ2-2 TRBV5-4 NA 14 CASSQGGTAGELFF TGTGCCAGCAGCCAGGGGGGGACCGCCGGGGAGCTGTTTTTT
TRBD1 TRBJ2-7 TRBV15 NA 16 CATSRDRDRVGYEQYF TGTGCCACCAGCAGAGATCGGGACAGGGTTGGCTACGAGCAGTACTTC
TRBD2 TRBJ2-1 TRBV5-1 NA 17 CASSSRTSAGGYNEQFF TGCGCCAGCAGCTCGAGGACTAGCGCAGGGGGCTACAATGAGCAGTTCTTC
NA TRBJ1-2 TRBV3-1/TRBV3-2 NA 16 CASSQETIRQYGGYTF TGTGCCAGCAGCCAAGAAACCATACGGCAATATGGAGGCTACACCTTC
TRBD1 TRBJ2-7 TRBV6-5 NA 14 CASSYGQGVNEQYF TGTGCCAGCAGTTATGGGCAGGGGGTGAACGAGCAGTACTTC
NA TRBJ1-2 TRBV2 NA 14 CASGTVDPIYGYTF TGTGCCAGCGGGACCGTTGATCCCATCTATGGCTACACCTTC
NA TRBJ2-1 TRBV6-4 NA 15 CASKKEPSIGNEQFF TGTGCCAGCAAAAAGGAGCCCTCAATCGGGAATGAGCAGTTCTTC
NA TRBJ2-1 TRBV14 NA 12 CASSQDFKEQFF TGTGCCAGCAGCCAAGACTTCAAAGAGCAGTTCTTC
NA TRBJ1-1 TRBV4-1 NA 14 CASSQNPRETEAFF TGCGCCAGCAGCCAAAACCCGAGGGAAACTGAAGCTTTCTTT
NA TRBJ1-2 TRBV7-2 NA 12 CASSLGHYGYTF TGTGCCAGCAGCTTAGGGCACTATGGCTACACCTTC